One sample yielded the 15 T cell receptor beta chains listed below, sequenced in a study of PD-1 blockade in classical Hodgkin lymphoma. Documented time point: cycle 4 day 1 (C4D1), after more than 5 weeks of nivolumab. Relapse was seen in all patients after autologous stem cell transplantation, and brentuximab vedotin exposure was variable. TCRdb keeps only in-frame clones here, not all; method: immunoSEQ multiplex PCR. Of about 96,000 clones listed, more than 85% were seen once; the top ten hold 2%. The sequencing used peripheral blood mononuclear cells (PBMCs), collected before the fourth cycle of nivolumab. The receptors come from a human donor with classical Hodgkin lymphoma.

The rearrangement uses TRBV11-2 and TRBJ2-1; D unresolved. Trimming removed 5 bases at V and 9 bases at J, with 8 bases between. CDR3 size: 11 residues. Germline V gives CDR1 SGHAT, CDR2 FQNNGV. In DNA form, the CDR3 reads TGTGCCAGCAGCATGCACGGTGAGCAGTTCTTC. It translates to CASSMHGEQFF.

The chain carries TRBV6-1 and TRBJ1-1; possible D gene TRBD1, 6 bases. The CDR3 is made up of 14 amino acids. The V and J ends lost 6 bases and 0 bases respectively, with 11 bases between them. The V gene's germline CDR1 is MNHNS and CDR2 SASEGT. CDR3 protein: CASRKDSLNTEAFF. DNA of the CDR3: TGTGCCAGCAGGAAGGACAGTTTGAACACTGAAGCTTTCTTT.

This clone is a singleton in its sample. The J gene is TRBJ2-7, the V gene TRBV19; D is unresolved. Germline V gene sequence: CDR1 LNHDA, CDR2 SQIVND (reference sequence). CDR3 length equals 14 residues. The V and J ends lost 1 base and 0 bases respectively, with 7 bases between them. CDR3 nucleotides: TGTGCCAGTAGTATAGGGGCCAACTCCTACGAGCAGTACTTC. Amino acid sequence: CASSIGANSYEQYF.

In this sample, this clone turned up a few times. V usage is TRBV5-1 and J usage is TRBJ2-6; TRBD2 might be the D (6 bases). The CDR3 has 16 residues. The germline V gene has CDR1 SGHRS and CDR2 YFSETQ. V was trimmed by 5 bases and J by 0 bases, leaving 12 bases between them. The CDR3 DNA is TGCGCCAGCAGTCCGGGACTGATCTCTGGGGCCAACGTCCTGACTTTC. This sequence encodes CASSPGLISGANVLTF.

The chain links TRBV5-4 to TRBJ2-7; a weak D match, TRBD1 (6 bases). The V end lost 5 bases, the J end lost 6 bases, and 15 bases lay between the germline ends. The CDR3 loop spans 13 amino acids. Germline values: CDR1 SGHNT, CDR2 YYREEE (reference sequence). CDR3: CASRGAYPGEQYF. The CDR3, as DNA: TGTGCCAGCAGGGGGGCTTACCCGGGCGAGCAGTACTTC.

This chain connects TRBV27 to TRBJ2-3; 10 bases align to TRBD2. Germline V lookup: CDR1 MNHEY, CDR2 SMNVEV (reference sequence). The CDR3 is 16 residues long. V gave up 0 bases and J gave up 1 base; unmatched junction bases: 1. CDR3 nucleotide sequence: TGTGCCAGCAGTTTATCGAGCGGGAGGGGCACAGATACGCAGTATTTT. Translated, it gives CASSLSSGRGTDTQYF.

Only one count was recorded for this clone. The chain carries TRBV2 and TRBJ2-5; tentative D call: TRBD1 (6 bases). The J call may be mistaken, given a closer DNA end match to TRBJ2-7. Germline V gives CDR1 SNHLY, CDR2 FYNNEI. The CDR3 is 18 residues long. CDR3 protein: CASSGFGGWRISSYEQYF. CDR3 sequence (DNA): TGTGCCAGCAGTGGTTTTGGGGGCTGGCGGATAAGCTCCTACGAGCAGTACTTC.

The chain has TRBV9 and TRBJ1-2, with TRBD1 as a possible D gene (6 bases). Germline V gene sequence: CDR1 SGDLS, CDR2 YYNGEE. This CDR3 comprises 12 residues. Trimming removed 1 base at V and 8 bases at J, with 9 bases between. This chain's CDR3 is CASSVHRAGYTF. As DNA, the CDR3 is TGTGCCAGCAGCGTACACAGGGCAGGCTACACCTTC.

The chain recombines TRBV28 with TRBJ2-7; perhaps TRBD1 as D (6 bases). Between the trimmed V and J ends, which lost 3 bases and 2 bases, there was a span of 14 bases. The CDR3 sequence is 15 residues long. The germline V gene encodes CDR1 MDHEN and CDR2 SYDVKM. In DNA form, the CDR3 reads TGTGCCAGCAGTTTGGAACAGGGATTCACCTACGAGCAGTACTTC. Its translation: CASSLEQGFTYEQYF.

A few counts support this clone. The chain employs TRBV29-1 and TRBJ1-1, with D uncertain. The V gene's germline CDR1 is SQVTM and CDR2 ANQGSEA. Trimming removed 4 bases at V and 4 bases at J, with 13 bases between. The length of the CDR3 is 13 residues. The CDR3 bases are TGCAGCGTTGTAACTCTCGTGGGCACTGAAGCTTTCTTT. Its translation: CSVVTLVGTEAFF.

The V call is TRBV27, the J call TRBJ2-1; 13 nucleotides match TRBD2. The CDR3 covers 16 residues. Germline loops: CDR1 MNHEY, CDR2 SMNVEV (reference sequence). Trimming took 10 bases from V and 4 from J; bases not matched to a gene: 10. The CDR3 loop is CATYPGGLAGYNEQFF. In DNA, the CDR3 is TGTGCCACCTATCCCGGGGGACTAGCGGGATACAATGAGCAGTTCTTC.

CDR3 nucleotides: TGTGCCAGCAGAGGATTCGGGGCACTTGATAACTATGGCTACACCTTC. Its translation: CASRGFGALDNYGYTF. This chain uses TRBV27 with TRBJ1-2; D may be TRBD1 (5 bases). Germline V gene sequence: CDR1 MNHEY, CDR2 SMNVEV (reference sequence). CDR3 length: 16 amino acids. Trimming took 6 bases from V and 1 from J, leaving 18 bases between them.

J is TRBJ2-1 and V is TRBV28; 8 bases line up with TRBD2. V trimming: 6 bases; J trimming: 4 bases; junction bases outside the gene matches: 8. CDR3 length equals 15 residues. Germline V gives CDR1 MDHEN, CDR2 SYDVKM. CDR3: CASRFSGMLYNEQFF. CDR3 DNA: TGTGCCAGCAGATTTAGCGGGATGCTTTACAATGAGCAGTTCTTC.

This chain joins TRBV4-1 and TRBJ2-7; D not resolved. The V and J ends lost 2 bases and 7 bases respectively, with 6 bases between them. The length of the CDR3 is 11 residues. The V gene's germline CDR1 is MGHRA and CDR2 YSYEKL. The DNA of the CDR3 is TGCGCCAGCAGCCAAACAGATGAGCAGTACTTC. This gives the protein CASSQTDEQYF.

The rearrangement joins TRBV28 to TRBJ2-7; TRBD1 might be the D (5 bases). The CDR3 has 12 residues. Trimming stripped 6 bases from V and 3 bases from J, with 9 bases between. Germline values: CDR1 MDHEN, CDR2 SYDVKM. The CDR3 DNA reads TGTGCCAGCAGGCAGGGTAGCTACGAGCAGTACTTC. Encoded protein: CASRQGSYEQYF. The variable domain in full, with the rest retrieved from reference TRBV28 and TRBJ2-7, is DVKVTQSSRYLVKRTGEKVFLECVQDMDHENMFWYRQDPGLGLRLIYFSYDVKMKEKGDIPEGYSVSREKKERFSLILESASTNQTSMYLCASRQGSYEQYFGPGTRLTVT.